These 14 T cell receptor beta chains share one sample of origin, sequenced in a study of shared clonotypes between healthy human individuals. The method was immunoSEQ multiplex PCR; TCRdb's version includes in-frame clones alone and lacks a portion of them. The sample includes about 990,000 clones, roughly 74% of them seen just once. Sample: memory CD4+ T cells from PBMCs. Indicated subset: CD45RA-negative fraction. The origin of the receptors is a young man in good health. Some clones in this sample may be carry-over from other donors' samples.

This clone was counted only a few times. The V gene is TRBV9, the J gene TRBJ2-5; D is unresolved. The CDR3 is 13 residues long. Trimming took off 3 bases at V and 1 base at J, with 7 bases between the two ends. The V gene's germline CDR1 is SGDLS and CDR2 YYNGEE. The CDR3: CASSAYFQETQYF. The CDR3, as DNA: TGTGCCAGCAGCGCCTACTTCCAAGAGACCCAGTACTTC.

V gene TRBV11-2 combines with J gene TRBJ2-2, with D perhaps matching TRBD2 (6 bases). The V end was cut by 6 bases, the J end by 8 bases, with 25 bases between. Per the germline V gene, CDR1 is SGHAT and CDR2 is FQNNGV. The CDR3 extends over 17 amino acids. CDR3 DNA: TGTGCCAGCAGGCTCCCGGGCGGGAACCCTCTGTTGGGGGAGCTGTTTTTT. It encodes CASRLPGGNPLLGELFF.

The chain uses TRBV15 and TRBJ1-2; no definite D call. This CDR3 spans 16 amino acids. Trimming cost V 1 base and J 0 bases, with 12 bases left between them. CDR1 is LNHNV and CDR2 is YYDKDF in the germline V gene (reference sequence). DNA of the CDR3: TGTGCCACCAGCAGAGCAGGTCAATATACTAACTATGGCTACACCTTC. Its translation is CATSRAGQYTNYGYTF.

V and J are TRBV27 and TRBJ1-1, with no clear D. This CDR3 region has 14 residues. Trimming left V 6 bases short and J 3 bases short, with 14 bases between. CDR1 is MNHEY and CDR2 is SMNVEV in the germline V gene (reference sequence). CDR3 protein: CASSRVGLDTEAFF. CDR3 DNA: TGTGCCAGCAGCCGGGTCGGGCTTGACACTGAAGCTTTCTTT.

The chain is built from TRBV28 and TRBJ1-2; perhaps TRBD1 as D (6 bases). This CDR3 region has 13 residues. The V gene lost 4 bases and the J gene lost 8 bases, with 14 bases spanning the gap. Germline loops: CDR1 MDHEN, CDR2 SYDVKM. In DNA form, the CDR3 reads TGTGCCAGCAGTTACCCGGGGACAAACGGCTACACCTTC. This encodes CASSYPGTNGYTF.

The rearrangement links TRBV19 to TRBJ2-1, with 7 bases that match TRBD1. Germline CDR1 reads LNHDA; CDR2 reads SQIVND (reference sequence). V gave up 6 bases and J gave up 3 bases; unmatched junction bases: 2. The CDR3 length is 13 residues. CDR3 in amino acids: CASSRGIYNEQFF. DNA of the CDR3: TGTGCCAGTAGCAGGGGGATCTACAATGAGCAGTTCTTC.

This clone turned up a few times. The chain recombines TRBV10-3 with TRBJ1-3; D uncertain. V was shortened by 2 bases and J by 2 bases, with 1 base between the two germline ends. The germline V gene encodes CDR1 ENHRY and CDR2 SYGVKD. This CDR3 comprises 12 residues. CDR3: CAISEPGNTIYF. The CDR3 coding sequence is TGTGCCATCAGTGAGCCTGGAAACACCATATATTTT.

The chain couples TRBV2 to TRBJ2-1; TRBD2 agrees at 10 bases. J was trimmed by 9 bases and V by 2 bases; bases with no gene match: 7. The CDR3 is made up of 15 amino acids. Germline V gives CDR1 SNHLY, CDR2 FYNNEI. CDR3: CASSETSGVGGEQFF. CDR3 DNA: TGTGCCAGCAGTGAAACTAGCGGGGTGGGTGGTGAGCAGTTCTTC.

The rearrangement joins TRBV7-9 to TRBJ2-1; D uncertain. Looked up from germline, CDR1 is SEHNR and CDR2 is FQNEAQ (reference sequence). CDR3 size: 16 residues. Trimming cost V 5 bases and J 0 bases, with 14 bases left between them. The CDR3 is CASSPVQVSSYNEQFF. CDR3 nucleotides: TGTGCCAGCAGCCCTGTTCAAGTGTCCTCCTACAATGAGCAGTTCTTC.

The gene calls are TRBV2 and TRBJ2-3; D may be TRBD1 or TRBD2 (5 bases each). The V gene's germline CDR1 is SNHLY and CDR2 FYNNEI. Trimming cost V 0 bases and J 0 bases, with 13 bases left between them. The CDR3 runs 17 residues. The CDR3 sequence is CASSEAPSRASTDTQYF. DNA for the CDR3: TGTGCCAGCAGTGAAGCCCCTAGCAGGGCTAGCACAGATACGCAGTATTTT.

As concerns this clone: This same CDR3 is encoded by further DNA sequences in the sample. CDR3 residues: CASSLEGDTGELFF. CDR3 DNA: TGCGCCAGCAGCTTGGAAGGGGACACCGGGGAGCTGTTTTTT. The rearrangement links TRBV5-1 to TRBJ2-2, with a weak D call TRBD1 (5 bases). The length of the CDR3 is 14 residues. Germline lookup yields CDR1 SGHRS and CDR2 YFSETQ. The ends were cut back, 0 bases at V and 3 bases at J, with 6 bases in the middle.

This chain joins TRBV30 and TRBJ2-1, with D unresolved. CDR1 and CDR2 from the germline V gene are GTSNPN and SVGIG (reference sequence). Trimming took 0 bases from V and 6 from J, leaving 12 bases between them. The CDR3 covers 14 residues. The CDR3 DNA reads as TGTGCCTGGAGTGTTTGGCTTGCGACCAATGAGCAGTTCTTC. This encodes CAWSVWLATNEQFF. The full variable domain, with the rest looked up from reference TRBV30 and TRBJ2-1, is SQTIHQWPATLVQPVGSPLSLECTVEGTSNPNLYWYRQAAGRGLQLLFYSVGIGQISSEVPQNLSASRPQDRQFILSSKKLLLSDSGFYLCAWSVWLATNEQFFGPGTRLTVL.

The chain has TRBV5-1 and TRBJ2-5; no clear D gene. CDR3 length equals 13 residues. The V end lost 3 bases, the J end lost 2 bases, and 8 bases lay between the germline ends. Germline V gives CDR1 SGHRS, CDR2 YFSETQ. The CDR3, as DNA: TGCGCCAGCAGCTCCCGCAGGCAAGAGACCCAGTACTTC. Residues: CASSSRRQETQYF.

The V and J genes are TRBV10-3 and TRBJ2-1; 7 nucleotides align to TRBD1. CDR1 is ENHRY, CDR2 SYGVKD, per germline. This CDR3 contains 18 residues. J gave up 3 bases and V 0 bases, and 11 bases lay outside the gene matches. CDR3 region: CAISESRGRGKLYNEQFF. The CDR3 DNA reads as TGTGCCATCAGTGAGTCTCGGGGCAGGGGGAAGCTCTACAATGAGCAGTTCTTC.